Below are 27 T cell receptor beta chains sequenced from a single sample in a study of regulatory T cells in long-lasting Graves disease (TCRdb year 2021). Explained via the paper, the time point label denotes: newly diagnosed GD, antithyroid drugs for less than 3 months. For both TCR sequencing and RNA sequencing, RNA was extracted from PBMCs using TRIzol. Libraries were prepared through multiplex PCR. TCRdb records Illumina HiSeq 4000 as the sequencer. To build TCR beta libraries, CDR3 regions were amplified by Arm-PCR using iRepertoire HTBI primers. TCRdb's own reprocessing of the public reads used fastp at Q25 and MiXCR and kept productive beta chains. Identical CDR3 protein sequences are pooled into one entry, listed with their most common genes and DNA. For this sample the table gives roughly 500,000 distinct CDR3 sequences, of which approximately 15% were detected only once. Roughly 10% of the sample comes from the top ten.

This sample was also put to use in a study of T cells in Graves' hyperthyroidism and ophthalmopathy.

The sample consisted of peripheral blood mononuclear cells (PBMCs), taken at new diagnosis, from a patient treated with antithyroid drugs. The receptor source for this set is a man younger than 45 with Graves disease. Donor details come from another sample of the same person, matched by shared clones.

The V call is TRBV15, the J call TRBJ2-1; D may be TRBD1 (6 bases). The length of the CDR3 is 12 residues. Germline lookup yields CDR1 LNHNV and CDR2 YYDKDF (reference sequence). V was pared by 1 base and J by 10 bases, with 8 bases between. CDR3 sequence: CATSRGQGEQFF. Written as DNA, the CDR3 is TGTGCCACCAGCAGAGGGCAGGGGGAGCAGTTCTTC.

V and J are TRBV6-2 or TRBV6-3 and TRBJ2-1; TRBD2 matches at 8 bases. The CDR3 is 16 amino acids. Germline CDR1 MNHEY, CDR2 SVGEGT. With V trimmed by 6 bases and J by 2 bases, 9 bases remained unmatched. The CDR3 region has the DNA TGTGCCAGCAGAGATCCCGGGACTAGGACCTACAATGAGCAGTTCTTC. As protein: CASRDPGTRTYNEQFF.

This clonotype occurred many times. The rearrangement uses TRBV12-3 or TRBV12-4 and TRBJ2-6, with D perhaps TRBD1 (5 bases). Trimming cost V 3 bases and J 2 bases, with 14 bases left between them. The CDR3 runs to 17 residues. Written as DNA, the CDR3 is TGTGCCAGCAGTTTTGGGCAGGGTGGGACTGGGGCCAACGTCCTGACTTTC. This encodes CASSFGQGGTGANVLTF.

With respect to this clonotype: A much larger clone is a single base away; this may be a read error. The chain couples TRBV20-1 to TRBJ2-5; 7 positions match TRBD1. Germline V gene sequence: CDR1 DFQATT, CDR2 SNEGSKA (reference sequence). The CDR3 spans 13 residues. This CDR3 is CSADRDSQETQCF. The CDR3 DNA reads TGCAGTGCCGACCGGGACAGCCAAGAGACCCAGTGCTTC.

In its sample, this clonotype was seen many times. V and J are TRBV10-3 and TRBJ1-4; D unclear. CDR3 length: 14 amino acids. The V end was cut by 3 bases, the J end by 1 base, with 6 bases between. Germline values: CDR1 ENHRY, CDR2 SYGVKD. The CDR3 DNA reads as TGTGCCATCAGTGACGAGGGAACTAATGAAAAACTGTTTTTT. Residues: CAISDEGTNEKLFF.

This clonotype came up many times. The V and J genes are TRBV12-3 or TRBV12-4 and TRBJ2-3; TRBD2 might be the D (7 bases). V lost 7 bases and J 2 bases, leaving 19 bases between the germline ends. CDR3 length: 16 amino acids. The CDR3 protein is CASTNRGREPTDTQYF. The CDR3 bases are TGTGCCAGCACCAACCGGGGGCGGGAGCCCACAGATACGCAGTATTTT.

In its sample, this clonotype was seen a few times. The chain links TRBV7-2 to TRBJ2-1; possibly TRBD2 for D (6 bases). Germline V gives CDR1 SGHTA, CDR2 FQGNSA. Trimming stripped 1 base from V and 14 bases from J, with 12 bases between. CDR3 length: 12 residues. CDR3 sequence: CASSLGRLGEFF. CDR3 DNA sequence: TGTGCCAGCAGCTTAGGCCGACTAGGTGAGTTCTTC.

This clonotype has ten or more counts. V usage is TRBV20-1 and J usage is TRBJ2-1; 11 bases match TRBD2. The CDR3 is 16 amino acids. CDR1 is DFQATT and CDR2 is SNEGSKA in the germline V gene (reference sequence). V lost 3 bases, J lost 6 bases, and 10 bases stayed unmatched. Here the CDR3 reads CSASSGRAKSPNEQFF. The CDR3 nucleotides are TGCAGTGCTAGTAGCGGGAGGGCCAAATCCCCCAATGAGCAGTTCTTC.

There are a few counts of this clonotype. A much larger clone lies one base from this, so it may be a read error. The final CDR3 position lacks the conserved phenylalanine or tryptophan, pointing to a likely read error. V and J are TRBV12-3 or TRBV12-4 and TRBJ2-7, with a tentative D call TRBD2 (7 bases). The CDR3 covers 12 residues. V dropped 8 bases and J dropped 7 bases, with 15 bases sitting between them. The CDR3 spells CASRVGRGEQYS. DNA for the CDR3: TGTGCCAGCCGGGTGGGGAGGGGGGAGCAGTACTCC.

This clonotype appeared many times. V gene TRBV7-9 combines with J gene TRBJ2-7, with D perhaps matching TRBD1 or TRBD2 (5 bases each). The CDR3 is made up of 12 amino acids. CDR1 and CDR2 (germline): SEHNR, FQNEAQ (reference sequence). Trimming left V 8 bases short and J 3 bases short, with 11 bases between. CDR3 coding DNA: TGTGCCAGCGGGGTGGGGGACTACGAGCAGTACTTC. Encoded protein: CASGVGDYEQYF.

This clonotype was detected only a few times. This sequence joins TRBV19 and TRBJ2-1, with TRBD2 matching 7 bases. This CDR3 contains 15 residues. Germline CDR1 reads LNHDA; CDR2 reads SQIVND (reference sequence). V was pared by 6 bases and J by 4 bases, with 9 bases of the junction left unmatched. The CDR3 spells CASRLTGAGYNEQFF. In nucleotides, the CDR3 is TGTGCCAGTAGGTTAACGGGAGCGGGGTACAATGAGCAGTTCTTC.

This clonotype was picked up a small number of times. This chain connects TRBV29-1 to TRBJ2-5, with TRBD1 matching over 7 bases. The J segment lost 0 bases and the V segment lost 6 bases, leaving 4 bases of the junction unmatched. The CDR3 spans 13 residues. Germline-derived CDR1 and CDR2 are SQVTM and ANQGSEA. CDR3 nucleotide sequence: TGCAGCGTGCAAGGGGGCTACCAAGAGACCCAGTACTTC. Protein sequence: CSVQGGYQETQYF.

This clonotype was detected many times. The chain carries TRBV6-1 and TRBJ2-6, with a weak D call TRBD1 (5 bases). V lost 3 bases to trimming and J lost 2 bases, with 14 bases between them. The CDR3 is 17 residues long. The germline V gene has CDR1 MNHNS and CDR2 SASEGT. In nucleotides, the CDR3 is TGTGCCAGCAGTGAGTTAGGGGCAGGGCCTGGGGCCAACGTCCTGACTTTC. Translation gives CASSELGAGPGANVLTF.

The chain combines TRBV30 with TRBJ2-6; D may correspond to TRBD1 or TRBD2 (6 bases each). This CDR3 contains 16 residues. The germline V gene encodes CDR1 GTSNPN and CDR2 SVGIG (reference sequence). V was pared by 3 bases and J by 0 bases, with 12 bases between. DNA of the CDR3: TGTGCCTGGAGACAGGGACTCGTCTCTGGGGCCAACGTCCTGACTTTC. It codes for CAWRQGLVSGANVLTF.

This clonotype was found a few times. A junction boundary mismatches the germline segment, possibly from a read error. CDR3 in DNA: TGTGTCAGCAGTACTGGGGGGGAGCAGTACTTC. Protein: CVSSTGGEQYF. The genes are TRBV27 and TRBJ2-7, with D perhaps TRBD2 (6 bases). This CDR3 contains 11 residues. Germline CDR1 reads MNHEY; CDR2 reads SMNVEV (reference sequence).

This clonotype was counted many times. The V and J genes are TRBV30 and TRBJ1-1; D is uncertain. The CDR3 spans 12 residues. Per the germline V gene, CDR1 is GTSNPN and CDR2 is SVGIG (reference sequence). V lost 0 bases and J 5 bases, leaving 7 bases between the germline ends. For the CDR3, the DNA is TGTGCCTGGAGTGTACTCAGTACTGAAGCTTTCTTT. Amino acid sequence: CAWSVLSTEAFF.

This clonotype has only a few counts. The rearrangement uses TRBV6-5 and TRBJ1-2; TRBD1 aligns across 7 bases. This CDR3 comprises 14 residues. The V segment lost 0 bases and the J segment 4 bases; nucleotides outside the gene matches: 2. Germline CDR1 is MNHEY and CDR2 is SVGAGI. The CDR3 DNA sequence: TGTGCCAGCAGTTACTCGGCAGGGGGCTATGGCTACACCTTC. Protein product: CASSYSAGGYGYTF.

Concerning this clonotype itself: This could be a read error, since a much larger clone is one nucleotide away. The V and J genes are TRBV3-1 and TRBJ2-1; D remains unclear. With 4 bases removed from V and 9 bases from J, the gap between germline ends came to 22 bases. The CDR3 has 16 residues. Germline V gene lookup returns CDR1 LGHDT and CDR2 YNNKEL (reference sequence). The CDR3 sequence is CASSLGRPVATSEQFF. For the CDR3, the DNA is TGTGCCAGCAGCCTAGGTAGGCCAGTTGCTACGTCTGAGCAGTTCTTC.

This clonotype was recorded many times. The chain has TRBV6-1 and TRBJ1-1; a possible D gene is TRBD1 (6 bases). The CDR3 has 14 residues. V was clipped by 6 bases and J by 0 bases, with 11 bases between them. Germline CDR1 reads MNHNS; CDR2 reads SASEGT. The CDR3 region has the DNA TGTGCCAGCAGCCGGGACAACATGAACACTGAAGCTTTCTTT. This sequence encodes CASSRDNMNTEAFF.

This clonotype was counted only a few times. The rearrangement uses TRBV7-9 and TRBJ2-1; maybe TRBD1 (5 bases). This CDR3 spans 15 amino acids. Per the germline V gene, CDR1 is SEHNR and CDR2 is FQNEAQ (reference sequence). V lost 5 bases, J lost 8 bases, and 19 bases lay in between. CDR3: CASSHQVPGFDEQFF. The CDR3 bases are TGTGCCAGCAGCCACCAAGTCCCAGGGTTCGATGAGCAGTTCTTC.

This clonotype was observed many times. The rearrangement joins TRBV19 to TRBJ1-5; TRBD1 is a possible D gene (5 bases). The CDR3 covers 13 residues. Per the germline V gene, CDR1 is LNHDA and CDR2 is SQIVND (reference sequence). Trimming stripped 7 bases from V and 6 bases from J, with 13 bases between. CDR3 coding DNA: TGTGCCAGTAACCTGTGGGGGGGTCAGCCCCAGCATTTT. Its translation: CASNLWGGQPQHF.

This clonotype has ten or more counts. This chain links TRBV2 with TRBJ1-5, with 9 bases that match TRBD1. V lost 7 bases, J lost 2 bases, and 6 bases stayed unmatched. The CDR3 length is 15 residues. The V gene's germline CDR1 is SNHLY and CDR2 FYNNEI. In nucleotides, the CDR3 is TGTGCCAGCACGGGACAGGGTAAAGGCAATCAGCCCCAGCATTTT. Protein sequence: CASTGQGKGNQPQHF.

This clonotype was counted between two and nine times. J is TRBJ2-3 and V is TRBV20-1, with D maybe TRBD1 (6 bases). The CDR3 is 14 amino acids. Per germline, CDR1 DFQATT and CDR2 SNEGSKA (reference sequence). Trimming stripped 6 bases from V and 4 bases from J, with 17 bases between. The CDR3 reads CSAGEQGGSDTQYF. CDR3 nucleotides: TGCAGTGCCGGGGAACAGGGCGGGTCAGATACGCAGTATTTT.

V is TRBV5-6 and J is TRBJ1-5; tentative D call: TRBD1 (5 bases). Per germline, CDR1 SGHDT and CDR2 YYEEEE. Trimming shortened V by 0 bases and J by 6 bases, and 7 bases separated the two germline ends. The CDR3 length is 13 residues. The CDR3 DNA reads TGTGCCAGCAGCTTGGGGGGGTTTCAGCCCCAGCATTTT. Its translation: CASSLGGFQPQHF.

This clonotype has a count of ten or more. The CDR3 region is CATKSRQETQYF. CDR3 nucleotide sequence: TGTGCCACCAAATCTAGGCAAGAGACCCAGTACTTC. The gene calls are TRBV24-1 and TRBJ2-5; D unclear. V dropped 8 bases and J dropped 2 bases, with 8 bases sitting between them. CDR1 is KGHDR and CDR2 is SFDVKD in the germline V gene. The CDR3 has 12 residues.

The J gene is TRBJ1-1, the V gene TRBV20-1; TRBD1 aligns across 7 bases. The CDR3 is 14 residues long. After removal of 0 bases from V and 3 bases from J, the junction contained 4 bases not matched to a gene. Germline assignment: CDR1 DFQATT and CDR2 SNEGSKA (reference sequence). The CDR3: CSAREAGGYTEAFF. For the CDR3, the DNA is TGCAGTGCTAGAGAGGCAGGGGGGTACACTGAAGCTTTCTTT.

This chain joins TRBV20-1 and TRBJ2-7; 13 bases agree with TRBD2. Per germline, CDR1 DFQATT and CDR2 SNEGSKA (reference sequence). The trim removed 0 bases at V and 0 bases at J, leaving 2 bases unmatched. This CDR3 has 16 amino acids. This CDR3 is CSARDWTSGSSYEQYF. In DNA form, the CDR3 reads TGCAGTGCTAGAGATTGGACTAGCGGGAGCTCCTACGAGCAGTACTTC.